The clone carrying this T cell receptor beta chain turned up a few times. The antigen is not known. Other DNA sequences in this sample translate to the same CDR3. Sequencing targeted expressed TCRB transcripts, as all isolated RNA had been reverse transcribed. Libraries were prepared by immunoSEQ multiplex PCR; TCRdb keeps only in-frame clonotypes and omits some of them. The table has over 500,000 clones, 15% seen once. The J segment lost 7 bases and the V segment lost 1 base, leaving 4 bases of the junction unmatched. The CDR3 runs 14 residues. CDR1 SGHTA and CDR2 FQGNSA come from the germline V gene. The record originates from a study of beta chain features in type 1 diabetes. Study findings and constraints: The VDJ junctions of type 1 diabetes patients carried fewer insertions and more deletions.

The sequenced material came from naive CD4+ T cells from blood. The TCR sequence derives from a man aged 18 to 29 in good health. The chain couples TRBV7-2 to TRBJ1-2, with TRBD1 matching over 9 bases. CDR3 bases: TGTGCCAGCAGCTTAGTGGGACAGGGCGGTGGCTACACCTTC. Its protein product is CASSLVGQGGGYTF.